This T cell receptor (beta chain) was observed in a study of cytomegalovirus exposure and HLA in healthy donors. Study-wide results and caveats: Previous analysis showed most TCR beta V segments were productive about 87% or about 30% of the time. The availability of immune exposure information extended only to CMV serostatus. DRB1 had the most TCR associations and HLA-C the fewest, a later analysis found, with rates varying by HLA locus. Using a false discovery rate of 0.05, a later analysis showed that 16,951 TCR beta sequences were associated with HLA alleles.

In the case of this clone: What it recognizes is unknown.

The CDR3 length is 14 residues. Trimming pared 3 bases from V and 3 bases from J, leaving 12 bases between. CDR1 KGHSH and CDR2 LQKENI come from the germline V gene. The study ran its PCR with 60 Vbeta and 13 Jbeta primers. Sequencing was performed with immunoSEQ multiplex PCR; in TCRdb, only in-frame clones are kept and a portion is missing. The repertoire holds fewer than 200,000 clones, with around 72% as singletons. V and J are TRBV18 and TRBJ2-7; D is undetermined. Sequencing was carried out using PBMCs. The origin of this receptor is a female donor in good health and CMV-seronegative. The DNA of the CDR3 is TGTGCCAGCTCACCCCTAGAGGATTTCTACGAGCAGTACTTC. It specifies CASSPLEDFYEQYF.